The 19 T cell receptor beta chains listed next were all sequenced from one sample in a study of T cells in Graves' hyperthyroidism and ophthalmopathy. Amplified TCR beta CDR3 regions derived from RNA transcripts. The HTBI primer set served for first-round RT-PCR of the TCR CDR3. TCRdb recomputed calls from the multiplex PCR reads with MiXCR, one row per CDR3 protein. The sample yields 690,000 or so distinct CDR3 sequences, approximately 19% seen once. The sample was blood. Source of these receptors: a woman aged 45 to 65 with Graves' hyperthyroidism that later progressed to Graves' ophthalmopathy.

This clonotype was detected only a few times. The V and J genes are TRBV6-5 and TRBJ2-7; 9 bases agree with TRBD1. This CDR3 is 16 amino acids long. V trimming: 0 bases; J trimming: 3 bases; junction bases outside the gene matches: 6. Germline lookup yields CDR1 MNHEY and CDR2 SVGAGI. The CDR3 is CASSYSIETGGYEQYF. CDR3 sequence (DNA): TGTGCCAGCAGTTACTCTATAGAGACAGGGGGCTACGAGCAGTACTTC.

This clonotype was counted a few times. V is TRBV7-8 and J is TRBJ2-5; 12 bases line up with TRBD2. Trimming cost V 5 bases and J 3 bases; bases outside gene matches: 13. Germline loops: CDR1 SGHVS, CDR2 FQNEAQ. This CDR3 is built from 18 residues. The CDR3 loop is CASSQILAGGLTKETQYF. CDR3 nucleotides: TGTGCCAGCAGCCAAATACTAGCGGGGGGACTAACCAAAGAGACCCAGTACTTC.

The chain links TRBV19 to TRBJ1-5, with 7 positions matching TRBD1. V shed 8 bases and J 3 bases; nucleotides not matched to a gene: 10. This CDR3 is built from 15 residues. Germline CDR1 is LNHDA and CDR2 is SQIVND (reference sequence). CDR3 sequence (DNA): TGTGCCAGTTCCTACAGGGGCTCGAACAATCAGCCCCAGCATTTT. This sequence encodes CASSYRGSNNQPQHF.

V is TRBV19 and J is TRBJ1-1; no clear D gene. Germline V lookup: CDR1 LNHDA, CDR2 SQIVND (reference sequence). V was shortened by 8 bases and J by 1 base, with 11 bases between the two germline ends. The CDR3 totals 13 residues. The CDR3 DNA reads as TGTGCCAGTTACCCCCGGTGGAACACTGAAGCTTTCTTT. It codes for CASYPRWNTEAFF.

About this clonotype: A much larger clone lies a single base off, so this may be a read error. This chain links TRBV27 with TRBJ2-3, with 8 bases aligning to TRBD1. The V gene's germline CDR1 is MNHEY and CDR2 SMNVEV (reference sequence). CDR3 length: 16 amino acids. CDR3 in amino acids: CASSQETGDPLDMQYF. CDR3 bases: TGTGCCAGCAGCCAAGAGACAGGGGACCCCCTCGATATGCAGTATTTT.

This clonotype has at least ten counts. The chain has TRBV30 and TRBJ1-1, with D unclear. The CDR3 extends over 12 amino acids. Germline V gene data show CDR1 as GTSNPN and CDR2 as SVGIG (reference sequence). The CDR3 coding sequence is TGTGCAGAGTACCGTGAGGGCACTGAAGCTTTCTTT. This encodes CAEYREGTEAFF.

This clonotype was counted many times. The V and J genes are TRBV11-3 and TRBJ2-2; D not resolved. Germline V gene lookup returns CDR1 SGHNT and CDR2 YENEEA. The CDR3 loop spans 13 amino acids. The V end lost 3 bases, the J end lost 3 bases, and 5 bases lay between the germline ends. The CDR3 nucleotides are TGTGCCAGCAGCTTTCCGGACACCGGGGAGCTGTTTTTT. This codes for CASSFPDTGELFF.

This clonotype has a count of ten or more. CDR3 DNA: TGTGCCAGCCGACAGGGCCAGGACTATGGCTACACCTTC. Translating gives CASRQGQDYGYTF. The chain joins TRBV3-1 to TRBJ1-2; 7 positions match TRBD1. V lost 8 bases to trimming and J lost 3 bases; unmatched junction nucleotides: 6. Germline CDR1 is LGHDT and CDR2 is YNNKEL (reference sequence). The CDR3 is 13 residues long. The full variable domain, rest sourced from reference TRBV3-1 and TRBJ1-2, is DTAVSQTPKYLVTQMGNDKSIKCEQNLGHDTMYWYKQDSKKFLKIMFSYNNKELIINETVPNRFSPKSPDKAHLNLHINSLELGDSAVYFCASRQGQDYGYTFGSGTRLTVV.

This chain links TRBV18 with TRBJ2-1, with TRBD1 matching over 7 bases. With V trimmed by 4 bases and J by 5 bases, 5 bases remained unmatched. CDR1 and CDR2 (germline): KGHSH, LQKENI. This CDR3 comprises 14 residues. The CDR3 bases are TGTGCCAGCTCACAAGGGGGCGGAAACAATGAGCAGTTCTTC. It translates to CASSQGGGNNEQFF.

The CDR3 protein is CASSLAGDRGRRETQYF. CDR3 coding DNA: TGTGCCAGCAGCTTGGCCGGGGACAGGGGGCGCCGGGAGACCCAGTACTTC. The V call is TRBV5-4, the J call TRBJ2-5, with 12 bases fitting TRBD1. Germline V gene lookup returns CDR1 SGHNT and CDR2 YYREEE (reference sequence). The J segment lost 5 bases and the V segment lost 0 bases, leaving 8 bases of the junction unmatched. This CDR3 is built from 17 residues.

This clonotype has a count of ten or more. This rearrangement joins TRBV5-4 to TRBJ1-1; D call uncertain. CDR1 and CDR2 from the germline V gene are SGHNT and YYREEE (reference sequence). The CDR3 spans 14 residues. V was clipped by 1 base and J by 2 bases, with 9 bases between them. The CDR3 DNA follows: TGTGCCAGCAGCTTGACCGACCGTAACACTGAAGCTTTCTTT. This encodes CASSLTDRNTEAFF.

V usage is TRBV7-8 and J usage is TRBJ2-2, with 14 bases identical to TRBD2. The trim removed 5 bases at V and 6 bases at J, leaving 8 bases unmatched. This CDR3 comprises 17 residues. CDR1 SGHVS and CDR2 FQNEAQ come from the germline V gene. The CDR3, as DNA: TGTGCCAGCAGCAGGGGGACTAGCGGGGGCCCGGCCGGGGAGCTGTTTTTT. It yields the protein CASSRGTSGGPAGELFF.

This clonotype has just a few counts. The chain uses TRBV6-5 and TRBJ1-1; D gene uncertain. Germline values: CDR1 MNHEY, CDR2 SVGAGI. The CDR3 length is 15 residues. Trimming removed 0 bases at V and 3 bases at J, with 11 bases between. CDR3 protein: CASSYSTSEDTEAFF. CDR3 sequence (DNA): TGTGCCAGCAGTTACTCGACGTCAGAGGACACTGAAGCTTTCTTT.

This clonotype was counted between two and nine times. Germline is not matched at one junction end, which may reflect a read error. The chain combines TRBV2 with TRBJ1-5, with 9 bases identical to TRBD1. Germline V CDR1 and CDR2: SNHLY, FYNNEI. This CDR3 contains 15 residues. The DNA of the CDR3 is TGTACCAGCAAGGTCCGGACAGGGGGCAATCAGCCCCAGCATTTT. This encodes CTSKVRTGGNQPQHF.

This clonotype was counted many times. V gene TRBV20-1 combines with J gene TRBJ1-1; 8 nucleotides match TRBD1. V shed 1 base, J shed 4 bases, and the junction held 11 bases outside the gene matches. Germline assignment: CDR1 DFQATT and CDR2 SNEGSKA (reference sequence). CDR3 length: 16 residues. The DNA for the CDR3 is TGCAGTGCTAGAGGATATTACAGGGGGAGGCTCACTGAAGCTTTCTTT. Protein: CSARGYYRGRLTEAFF.

Ten or more counts support this clonotype. The CDR3 DNA follows: TGTGCCAGCAGCGTCCAGGGCGAGGGCGATGAGCAGTTCTTC. Protein product: CASSVQGEGDEQFF. The J gene is TRBJ2-1, the V gene TRBV9; D might be TRBD1 or TRBD2, each matching 5 bases. Trimming pared 2 bases from V and 8 bases from J, leaving 14 bases between. The CDR3 runs to 14 residues. CDR1 and CDR2 (germline): SGDLS, YYNGEE.

This chain joins TRBV19 and TRBJ1-2; perhaps TRBD1 as D (5 bases). This CDR3 contains 12 residues. Trimming took 11 bases from V and 5 from J, leaving 15 bases between them. The germline V gene encodes CDR1 LNHDA and CDR2 SQIVND (reference sequence). The chain's CDR3 is CASGTAIYGYTF. DNA for the CDR3: TGTGCCTCTGGGACTGCTATATATGGCTACACCTTC.

This chain uses TRBV20-1 with TRBJ2-3, with 8 bases lining up with TRBD2. J lost 0 bases, V lost 5 bases, and 7 bases had no gene match. The CDR3 spans 15 residues. Germline V gene data show CDR1 as DFQATT and CDR2 as SNEGSKA (reference sequence). The CDR3 nucleotides read TGCAGTGCTGAACTACTAGCGGCTAGCACAGATACGCAGTATTTT. Encoded protein: CSAELLAASTDTQYF.

This clonotype occurred a few times. The V gene is TRBV7-9, the J gene TRBJ2-1; TRBD2 matches 13 bases. The CDR3 is made up of 15 amino acids. The V and J ends lost 6 bases and 10 bases, in that order; junction bases with no gene match: 9. Germline V CDR1 and CDR2: SEHNR, FQNEAQ (reference sequence). CDR3: CASRFTSGGAEEQFF. The DNA of the CDR3 is TGTGCCAGCAGGTTCACTAGCGGGGGGGCGGAGGAGCAGTTCTTC.